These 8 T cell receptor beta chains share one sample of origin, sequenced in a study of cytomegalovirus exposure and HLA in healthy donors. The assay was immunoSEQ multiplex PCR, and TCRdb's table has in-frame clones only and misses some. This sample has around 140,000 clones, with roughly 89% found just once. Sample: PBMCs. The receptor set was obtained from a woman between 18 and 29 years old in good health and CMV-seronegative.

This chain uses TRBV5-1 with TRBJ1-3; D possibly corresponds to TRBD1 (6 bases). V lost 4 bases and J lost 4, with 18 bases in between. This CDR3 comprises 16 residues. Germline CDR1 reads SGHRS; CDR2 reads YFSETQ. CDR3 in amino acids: CASSLNPQGSGNTIYF. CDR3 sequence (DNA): TGCGCCAGCAGCCTAAACCCACAGGGTTCGGGAAACACCATATATTTT. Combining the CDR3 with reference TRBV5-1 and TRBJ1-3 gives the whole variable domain KAGVTQTPRYLIKTRGQQVTLSCSPISGHRSVSWYQQTPGQGLQFLFEYFSETQRNKGNFPGRFSGRQFSNSRSEMNVSTLELGDSALYLCASSLNPQGSGNTIYFGEGSWLTVV.

Written as DNA, the CDR3 is TGTGCCAGCAGCCAGCAGGGGGGACTCTATCAAGAGACCCAGTACTTC. Protein product: CASSQQGGLYQETQYF. V gene TRBV5-4 combines with J gene TRBJ2-5; tentatively, D is TRBD1 (7 bases). The CDR3 extends over 16 amino acids. Looked up from germline, CDR1 is SGHNT and CDR2 is YYREEE (reference sequence). V was pared by 4 bases and J by 2 bases, with 18 bases between.

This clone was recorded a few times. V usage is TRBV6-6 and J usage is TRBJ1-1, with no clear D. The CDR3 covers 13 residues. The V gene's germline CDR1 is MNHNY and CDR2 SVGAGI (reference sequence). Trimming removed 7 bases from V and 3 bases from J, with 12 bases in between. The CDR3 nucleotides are TGTGCCAGCAAACTAGCGATTTACACTGAAGCTTTCTTT. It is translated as CASKLAIYTEAFF.

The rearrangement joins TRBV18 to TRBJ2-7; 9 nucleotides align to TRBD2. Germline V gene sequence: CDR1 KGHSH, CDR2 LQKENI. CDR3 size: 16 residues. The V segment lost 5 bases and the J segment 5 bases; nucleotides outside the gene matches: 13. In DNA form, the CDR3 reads TGTGCCAGCTCATTGGGGATAGCGGGGGCGTCCCACGAGCAGTACTTC. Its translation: CASSLGIAGASHEQYF.

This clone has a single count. As DNA, the CDR3 is TGTGCCAGCAGTTTCCAGGGGCAGGCTGGAAACACCATATATTTT. This codes for CASSFQGQAGNTIYF. The chain is built from TRBV6-6 and TRBJ1-3; TRBD1 might be the D (6 bases). CDR1 MNHNY and CDR2 SVGAGI come from the germline V gene (reference sequence). V gave up 4 bases and J gave up 2 bases, with 12 bases separating them. CDR3 length: 15 amino acids.

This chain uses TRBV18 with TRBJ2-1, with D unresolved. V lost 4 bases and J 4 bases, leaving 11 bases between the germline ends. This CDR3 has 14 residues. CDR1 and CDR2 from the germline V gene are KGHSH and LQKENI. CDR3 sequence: CASSRELQYNEQFF. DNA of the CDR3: TGTGCCAGCTCACGCGAGCTACAGTACAATGAGCAGTTCTTC. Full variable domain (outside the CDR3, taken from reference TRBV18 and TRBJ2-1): NAGVMQNPRHLVRRRGQEARLRCSPMKGHSHVYWYRQLPEEGLKFMVYLQKENIIDESGMPKERFSAEFPKEGPSILRIQQVVRGDSAAYFCASSRELQYNEQFFGPGTRLTVL.

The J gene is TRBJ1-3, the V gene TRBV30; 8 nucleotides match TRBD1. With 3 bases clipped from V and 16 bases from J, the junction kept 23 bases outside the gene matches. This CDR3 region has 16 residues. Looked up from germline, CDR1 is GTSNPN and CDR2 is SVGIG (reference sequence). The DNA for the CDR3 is TGTGCCTGGAGCGCTAACGGGGGACAGGAGCCTCTCCGAGCGTATTTT. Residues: CAWSANGGQEPLRAYF.

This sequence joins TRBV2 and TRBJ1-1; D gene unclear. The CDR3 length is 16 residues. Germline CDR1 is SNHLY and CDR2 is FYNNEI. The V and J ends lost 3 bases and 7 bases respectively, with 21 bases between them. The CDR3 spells CASSDRGMGRSIEAFF. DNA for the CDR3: TGTGCCAGCAGTGATCGGGGAATGGGAAGGAGCATTGAAGCTTTCTTT.